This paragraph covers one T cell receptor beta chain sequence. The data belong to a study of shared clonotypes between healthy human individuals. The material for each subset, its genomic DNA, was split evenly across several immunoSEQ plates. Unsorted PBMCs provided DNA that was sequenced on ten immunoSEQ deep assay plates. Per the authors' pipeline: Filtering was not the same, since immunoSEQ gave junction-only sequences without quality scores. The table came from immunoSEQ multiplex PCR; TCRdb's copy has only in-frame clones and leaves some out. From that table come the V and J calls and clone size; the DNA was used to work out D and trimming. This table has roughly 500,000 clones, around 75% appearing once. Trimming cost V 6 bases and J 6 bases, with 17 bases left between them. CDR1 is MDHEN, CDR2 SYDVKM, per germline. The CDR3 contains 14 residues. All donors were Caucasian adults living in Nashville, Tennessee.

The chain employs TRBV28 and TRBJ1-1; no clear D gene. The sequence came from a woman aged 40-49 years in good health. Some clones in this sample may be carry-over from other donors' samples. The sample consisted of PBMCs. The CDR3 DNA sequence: TGTGCCAGCAGCCGCCTGGGAACAACAGCTGAAGCTTTCTTT. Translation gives CASSRLGTTAEAFF. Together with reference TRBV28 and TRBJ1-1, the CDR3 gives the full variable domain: DVKVTQSSRYLVKRTGEKVFLECVQDMDHENMFWYRQDPGLGLRLIYFSYDVKMKEKGDIPEGYSVSREKKERFSLILESASTNQTSMYLCASSRLGTTAEAFFGQGTRLTVV.